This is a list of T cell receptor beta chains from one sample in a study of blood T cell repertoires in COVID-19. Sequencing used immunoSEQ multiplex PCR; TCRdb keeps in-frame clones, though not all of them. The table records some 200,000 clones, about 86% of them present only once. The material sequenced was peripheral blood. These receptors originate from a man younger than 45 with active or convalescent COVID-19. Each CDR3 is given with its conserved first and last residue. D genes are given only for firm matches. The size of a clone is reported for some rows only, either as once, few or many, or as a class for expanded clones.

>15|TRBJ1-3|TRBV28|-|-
CASTSSPSSGNTIYF
TGTGCCAGCACCTCCTCACCGAGCTCTGGAAACACCATATATTTT
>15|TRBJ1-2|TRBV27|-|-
CASRTRQNSNYGYTF
TGTGCCAGCAGAACTCGACAGAACTCTAACTATGGCTACACCTTC
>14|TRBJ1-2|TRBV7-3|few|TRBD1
CASSSGTGAAGYTF
TGTGCCAGCAGCTCAGGTACAGGGGCGGCTGGCTACACCTTC
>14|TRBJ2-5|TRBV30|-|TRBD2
CAWSVHLGGETQYF
TGTGCCTGGAGTGTACACCTCGGGGGGGAGACCCAGTACTTC
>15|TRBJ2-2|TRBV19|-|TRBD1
CAGRSGQGSAGELFF
TGTGCCGGGAGATCGGGACAGGGCTCGGCCGGGGAGCTGTTTTTT
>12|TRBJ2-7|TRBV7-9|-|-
CASSLATGEQYF
TGTGCCAGCAGCTTGGCCACGGGGGAGCAGTACTTC
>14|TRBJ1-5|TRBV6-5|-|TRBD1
CASSPGTGLQPQHF
TGTGCCAGCAGTCCCGGGACAGGGCTTCAGCCCCAGCATTTT
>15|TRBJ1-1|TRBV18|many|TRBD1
CASSPRTGQNTEAFF
TGTGCCAGCTCACCGCGGACAGGACAGAACACTGAAGCTTTCTTT
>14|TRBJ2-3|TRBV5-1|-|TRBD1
CASSPGQAADTQYF
TGCGCCAGCAGCCCGGGACAGGCGGCAGATACGCAGTATTTT
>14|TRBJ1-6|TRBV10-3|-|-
CAINSGAYNSPLHF
TGTGCCATCAACAGCGGCGCCTATAATTCACCCCTCCACTTT
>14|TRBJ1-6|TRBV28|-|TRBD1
CASGGGQGNSPLHF
TGTGCCAGCGGGGGGGGACAGGGGAATTCACCCCTCCACTTT
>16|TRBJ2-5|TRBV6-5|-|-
CASSYSMSAGQETQYF
TGTGCCAGCAGTTACTCGATGTCCGCGGGACAAGAGACCCAGTACTTC
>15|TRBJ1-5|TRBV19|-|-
CASREVGTSNQPQHF
TGTGCCAGTAGGGAAGTCGGGACATCTAATCAGCCCCAGCATTTT
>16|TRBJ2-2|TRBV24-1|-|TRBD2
CATSDPSGRDTGELFF
TGTGCCACCAGTGATCCTAGCGGGAGGGACACCGGGGAGCTGTTTTTT
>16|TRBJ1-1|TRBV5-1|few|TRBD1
CASSATDRGWNTEAFF
TGCGCCAGCAGCGCTACCGACAGGGGTTGGAACACTGAAGCTTTCTTT
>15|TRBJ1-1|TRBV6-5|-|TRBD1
CASRDPVQGGSEAFF
TGTGCCAGCAGGGACCCCGTACAGGGGGGCTCTGAAGCTTTCTTT